The clone carrying this TCR beta chain was picked up many times. The antigen is undetermined. Time point of the sample: technical triplicate 1. This record comes from a study of neurological immune-mediated disorders. The cDNA was synthesized by means of template-switch 5'RACE, which was carried out with 10-nucleotide random UMIs. TCRdb independently ran MiXCR on the 5' RACE reads; one entry per CDR3 protein. The table includes 35,000 to 40,000 distinct CDR3 sequences, around 10% detected once. Study-wide points: Private repertoires in all groups were suggested by the finding that expanded clones across subjects shared no CDR3 amino acid sequences.

The clonotype comes from a man aged 55 to 69 with HTLV-1-associated myelopathy (HAM/TSP). The sequenced sample was PBMCs.

CDR3 residues: CSATVDTRNYGYTF. The CDR3 DNA is TGCAGTGCTACAGTAGACACCAGGAACTATGGCTACACCTTC. The rearrangement uses TRBV20-1 and TRBJ1-2; D call uncertain. Germline CDR1 is DFQATT and CDR2 is SNEGSKA (reference sequence). The CDR3 consists of 14 residues. V dropped 4 bases and J dropped 2 bases, with 14 bases sitting between them.